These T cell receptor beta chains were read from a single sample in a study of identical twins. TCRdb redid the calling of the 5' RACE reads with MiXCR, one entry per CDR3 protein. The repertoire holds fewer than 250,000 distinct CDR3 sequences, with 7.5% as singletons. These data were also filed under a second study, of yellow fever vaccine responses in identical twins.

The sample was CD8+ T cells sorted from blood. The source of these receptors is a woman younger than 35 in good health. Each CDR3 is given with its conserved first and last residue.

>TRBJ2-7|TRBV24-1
CATSDKDRSLYEQYF
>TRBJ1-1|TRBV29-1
CSVEDRDDTEAFF
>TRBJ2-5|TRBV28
CASSLHLVGSRETQYF
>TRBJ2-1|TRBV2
CASSASSSNEQFF
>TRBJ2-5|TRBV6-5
CASVGPGETQYF
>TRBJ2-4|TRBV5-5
CASSLDGDKTKNIQYF
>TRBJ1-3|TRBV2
CASELNTIYF
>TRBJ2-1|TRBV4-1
CASSQDGLRVKNNEQFF
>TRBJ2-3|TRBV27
CASSFLRTGSTDTQYF
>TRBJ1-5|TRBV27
CASSLSINQPQHF
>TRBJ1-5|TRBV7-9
CASSLAGRDQPQHF
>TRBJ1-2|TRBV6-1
CASNTGGYTF
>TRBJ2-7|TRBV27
CASSRGGGYEQYF
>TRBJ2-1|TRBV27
CASSLALGPSYNEQFF
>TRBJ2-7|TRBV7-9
CASSLERTGVYEQYF
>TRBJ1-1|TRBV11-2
CASSLESLSRVKNTEAFF
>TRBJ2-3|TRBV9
CASSVDGGGSTDTQYF
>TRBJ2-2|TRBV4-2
CASSPRRNTGELFF
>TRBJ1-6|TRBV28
CASRFIGSPLHF
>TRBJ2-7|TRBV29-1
CSVEQRYEQYF
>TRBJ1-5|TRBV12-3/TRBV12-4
CASSSDRAGVGQPQHF
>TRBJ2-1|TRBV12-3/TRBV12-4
CASSKGGDEQFF
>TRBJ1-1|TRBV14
CASSLTGVYTEAFF
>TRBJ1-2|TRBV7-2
CASSLVGTVYGYTF
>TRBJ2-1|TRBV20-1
CSAQRVSSYNEQFF
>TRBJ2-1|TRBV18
CASSPGPAREPYNEQFF
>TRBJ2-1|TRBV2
CARRLGNEQFF
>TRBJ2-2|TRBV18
CASSRLADNTGELFF
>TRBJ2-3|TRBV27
CASSLLRPGADTQYF
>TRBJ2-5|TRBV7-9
CASSSPEVGETQYF
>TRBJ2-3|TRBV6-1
CASTLGDPTDTQYF
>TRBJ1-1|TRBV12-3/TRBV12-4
CASSSTVGNTEAFF
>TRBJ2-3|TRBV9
CASSSSPTSGIANTQYF
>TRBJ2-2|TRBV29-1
CSVLLWTGELFF
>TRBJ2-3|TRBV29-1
CSVELDTDTQYF
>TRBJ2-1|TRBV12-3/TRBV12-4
CASSLGSGGEQFF
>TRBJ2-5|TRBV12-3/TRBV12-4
CASSFAGKETQYF
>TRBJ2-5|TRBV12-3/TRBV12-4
CASSLLGQGQETQYF
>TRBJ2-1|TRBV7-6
CASSLGGGRAYNEQFF
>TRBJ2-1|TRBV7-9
CASRPPQWDRGYNEQFF
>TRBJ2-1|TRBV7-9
CASSPDRGVYNEQFF
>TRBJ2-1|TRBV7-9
CASSTGQGRDNEQFF
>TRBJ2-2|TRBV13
CASSQEQGPNTGELFF
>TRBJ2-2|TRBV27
CASSQWGSGELFF
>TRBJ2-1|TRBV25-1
CASSVVSDWGGEQFF
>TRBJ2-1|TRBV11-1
CASSLEAAGTRLHDEQFF
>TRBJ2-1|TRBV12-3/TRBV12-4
CASRPYRGRENSEQFF
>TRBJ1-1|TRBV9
CASGPPTVNTEAFF
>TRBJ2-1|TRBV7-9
CASSNTVSYNEQFF
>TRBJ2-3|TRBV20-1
CSARGDAGAVDTQYF
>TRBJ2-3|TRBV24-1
CATSGGTSGLYTQYF
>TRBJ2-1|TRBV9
CASSGRDRGHEQFF
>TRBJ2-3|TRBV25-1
CASSEFRIRLWREISDTQYF
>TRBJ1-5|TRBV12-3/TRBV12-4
CASRDGTFSNQPQHF
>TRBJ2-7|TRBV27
CASSLLGPSRVYEQYF
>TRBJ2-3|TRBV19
CASSTGTTWTDTQYF
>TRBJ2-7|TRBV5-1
CASSLEDGSSAEQYF